The rows below give T cell receptor beta chains drawn from one sample of a study of T cell repertoires in cytomegalovirus infection. Using its own MiXCR run on the reads, TCRdb lists one record per CDR3 protein. The table records approximately 200,000 distinct CDR3 sequences, 28% of them present only once. The sample comprised PBMCs. The receptors originated from a human donor in good health (CMV status not recorded). Some clones in this sample may be carry-over from other donors' samples. Each CDR3 is given with its conserved first and last residue. Each record gives: clone size, V gene, D gene, J gene, CDR3 protein, CDR3 DNA. A D gene is named only where the DNA matches it firmly. Only part of the rows carry a size: once, few, many, or a class if the clone is expanded.

few,TRBV7-2,-,TRBJ1-2,CASSQRAGYTF,TGTGCCAGCAGCCAACGGGCGGGCTACACCTTC
many,TRBV7-2,TRBD1,TRBJ2-1,CASSLGGDSIGQFF,TGTGCCAGCAGCTTAGGAGGGGACAGTATCGGGCAGTTCTTC
many,TRBV6-5,-,TRBJ1-1,CASSYSGRRWGTEAFF,TGTGCCAGCAGTTACTCTGGCAGAAGGTGGGGCACTGAAGCTTTCTTT
many,TRBV7-2,-,TRBJ1-1,CASSPLSGNTEAFF,TGTGCCAGCAGCCCACTCTCCGGGAACACTGAAGCTTTCTTT
-,TRBV6-2/TRBV6-3,-,TRBJ1-5,CASRSGGFSNQPQHF,TGTGCCAGCAGGTCGGGAGGGTTCAGCAATCAGCCCCAGCATTTT
-,TRBV7-6,TRBD1,TRBJ1-1,CASSSPVLTGTEAFF,TGTGCCAGCAGCTCCCCAGTGCTGACAGGGACTGAAGCTTTCTTT
-,TRBV6-1,TRBD2,TRBJ2-5,CASSEARSSGRETQYF,TGTGCCAGCAGTGAAGCGCGGTCTAGCGGGAGAGAGACCCAGTACTTC
few,TRBV27,TRBD1,TRBJ1-2,CASSLRQGNYGYTF,TGTGCCAGCAGTTTACGACAGGGTAACTATGGCTACACCTTC
-,TRBV20-1,TRBD1,TRBJ1-5,CSAIDRGNQPQHF,TGCAGTGCTATTGACAGGGGAAATCAGCCCCAGCATTTT
few,TRBV4-3,-,TRBJ1-1,CASSPAFKEIGKAFF,TGCGCCAGCAGCCCTGCTTTTAAGGAGATAGGTAAAGCTTTCTTT
-,TRBV7-8,-,TRBJ2-7,CASSPGRGSPASYEQYF,TGTGCCAGCAGCCCAGGCAGGGGTAGCCCTGCTTCCTACGAGCAGTACTTC
few,TRBV30,-,TRBJ1-2,CAWSKGATSGYTF,TGTGCCTGGAGTAAGGGCGCCACCTCCGGCTACACCTTC
-,TRBV5-5,-,TRBJ1-1,CASSPAGWATEAFF,TGTGCCAGCAGCCCTGCCGGGTGGGCCACTGAAGCTTTCTTT
-,TRBV5-1,-,TRBJ1-1,CASSLAEGKGPTEAFF,TGCGCCAGCAGCTTGGCCGAAGGGAAGGGCCCCACTGAAGCTTTCTTT
few,TRBV6-2/TRBV6-3,-,TRBJ2-7,CASRTGLYEQYF,TGTGCCAGCAGGACGGGTCTCTACGAGCAGTACTTC
-,TRBV20-1,TRBD1,TRBJ1-3,CSARVQGAFSGNTIYF,TGCAGTGCTAGGGTACAGGGGGCTTTCTCTGGAAACACCATATATTTT
-,TRBV7-3,-,TRBJ2-2,CASSLGPTGELFF,TGTGCCAGCAGCCTTGGACCCACCGGGGAGCTGTTTTTT
-,TRBV20-1,-,TRBJ1-5,CSVGHPNQPQHF,TGCAGCGTAGGACATCCCAATCAGCCCCAGCATTTT
few,TRBV12-3/TRBV12-4,-,TRBJ1-4,CASSFQENEKLFF,TGTGCCAGCAGTTTTCAGGAAAATGAAAAACTGTTTTTT
few,TRBV6-6,-,TRBJ1-3,CASTQGGTGNTIYF,TGTGCCAGCACCCAGGGAGGGACCGGAAACACCATATATTTT
-,TRBV5-1,TRBD1,TRBJ2-2,CASTPGTANTGELFF,TGCGCCAGCACCCCCGGGACAGCGAACACCGGGGAGCTGTTTTTT
few,TRBV7-2,-,TRBJ2-3,CASSIRGQPTDTQYF,TGTGCCAGCAGCATCAGAGGACAGCCCACAGATACGCAGTATTTT
many,TRBV7-2,-,TRBJ1-3,CASSSTALGGNTIYF,TGTGCCAGCAGCTCTACTGCGTTGGGGGGAAACACCATATATTTT
few,TRBV5-5,-,TRBJ1-2,CASTWGQIHYGYTF,TGTGCCAGCACCTGGGGGCAGATTCACTATGGCTACACCTTC
-,TRBV11-2,-,TRBJ1-5,CASSLDSAHQPQHF,TGTGCCAGCAGCTTAGATTCGGCCCATCAGCCCCAGCATTTT
few,TRBV10-3,TRBD1,TRBJ1-2,CAISISQGEDYGYTF,TGTGCCATCAGTATCTCTCAGGGGGAAGACTATGGCTACACCTTC
-,TRBV28,-,TRBJ1-5,CASHWQPQHF,TGTGCCAGCCACTGGCAGCCCCAGCATTTT
-,TRBV6-9,-,TRBJ1-1,CASSFRGAGETEAFF,TGTGCCAGCAGTTTCCGGGGAGCAGGGGAAACTGAAGCTTTCTTT
once,TRBV2,TRBD1,TRBJ2-7,CASRTNQGANEQYF,TGTGCCAGCAGAACAAACCAGGGGGCGAACGAGCAGTACTTC
few,TRBV6-2/TRBV6-3,-,TRBJ1-1,CASSYSRGYTEAFF,TGTGCCAGCAGTTACTCGAGAGGATACACTGAAGCTTTCTTT
few,TRBV5-1,TRBD1,TRBJ2-7,CASSFTGDAYEQYF,TGCGCCAGCAGTTTTACAGGGGACGCCTACGAGCAGTACTTC
-,TRBV6-2/TRBV6-3,-,TRBJ1-1,CASSYREGVDTEAFF,TGTGCCAGCAGTTACAGAGAGGGGGTGGACACTGAAGCTTTCTTT
few,TRBV6-1,-,TRBJ1-1,CASSVGPNTEAFF,TGTGCCAGCAGTGTGGGACCCAACACTGAAGCTTTCTTT
few,TRBV29-1,-,TRBJ2-7,CSAGHNPAGEQYF,TGCAGCGCAGGACACAACCCTGCGGGTGAGCAGTACTTC
-,TRBV6-1,-,TRBJ1-2,CASSYRGRDGYTF,TGTGCCAGCAGTTACCGGGGAAGGGATGGCTACACCTTC